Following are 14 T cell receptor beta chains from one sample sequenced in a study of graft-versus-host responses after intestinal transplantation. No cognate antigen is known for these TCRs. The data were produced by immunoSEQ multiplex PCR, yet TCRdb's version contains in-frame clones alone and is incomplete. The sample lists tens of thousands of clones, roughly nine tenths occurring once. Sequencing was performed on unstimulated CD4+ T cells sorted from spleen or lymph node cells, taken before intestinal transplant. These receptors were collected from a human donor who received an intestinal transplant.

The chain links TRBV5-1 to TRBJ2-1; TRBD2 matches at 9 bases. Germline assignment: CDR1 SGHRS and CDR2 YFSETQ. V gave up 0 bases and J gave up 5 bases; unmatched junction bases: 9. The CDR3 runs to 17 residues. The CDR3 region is CASSLVVAGALDNEQFF. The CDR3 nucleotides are TGCGCCAGCAGCTTGGTCGTAGCGGGGGCGCTAGACAATGAGCAGTTCTTC.

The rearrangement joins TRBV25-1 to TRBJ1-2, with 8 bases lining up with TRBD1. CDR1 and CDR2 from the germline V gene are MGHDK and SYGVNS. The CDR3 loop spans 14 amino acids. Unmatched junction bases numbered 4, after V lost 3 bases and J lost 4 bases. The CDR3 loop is CASSDWTGLYGYTF. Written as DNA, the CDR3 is TGTGCCAGCAGTGATTGGACAGGGCTCTATGGCTACACCTTC.

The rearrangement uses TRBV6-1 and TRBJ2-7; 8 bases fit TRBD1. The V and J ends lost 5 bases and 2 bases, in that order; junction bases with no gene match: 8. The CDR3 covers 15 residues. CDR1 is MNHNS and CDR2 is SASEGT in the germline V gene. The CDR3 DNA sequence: TGTGCCAGCAGTCCCCAACCGGGACAGGCCTACGAGCAGTACTTC. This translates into CASSPQPGQAYEQYF.

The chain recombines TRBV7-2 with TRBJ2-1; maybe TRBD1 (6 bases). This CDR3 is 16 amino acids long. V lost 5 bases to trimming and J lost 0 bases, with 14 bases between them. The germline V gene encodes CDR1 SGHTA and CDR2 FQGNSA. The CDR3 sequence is CASSTSGTSSYNEQFF. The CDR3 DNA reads TGTGCCAGCAGCACATCCGGGACAAGCTCCTACAATGAGCAGTTCTTC.

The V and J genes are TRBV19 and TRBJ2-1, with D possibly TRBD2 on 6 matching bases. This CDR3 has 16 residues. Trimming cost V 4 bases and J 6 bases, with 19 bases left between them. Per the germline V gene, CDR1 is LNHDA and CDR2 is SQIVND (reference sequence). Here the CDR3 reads CASSRGRPESSNEQFF. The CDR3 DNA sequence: TGTGCCAGTAGTAGAGGGAGGCCAGAATCTAGCAATGAGCAGTTCTTC.

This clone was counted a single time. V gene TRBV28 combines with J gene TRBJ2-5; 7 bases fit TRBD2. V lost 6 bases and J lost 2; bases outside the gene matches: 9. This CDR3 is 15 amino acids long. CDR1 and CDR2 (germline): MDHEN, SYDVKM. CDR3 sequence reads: CASSMGLYQQETQYF. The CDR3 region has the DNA TGTGCCAGCAGCATGGGACTATATCAACAAGAGACCCAGTACTTC.

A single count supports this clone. DNA for the CDR3: TGTGCTAGTGGTTTGCCCCCCGAGAAGAGGGTCTATGGCTACACCTTC. This sequence encodes CASGLPPEKRVYGYTF. V and J are TRBV12-5 and TRBJ1-2; D gene ambiguous. The V gene's germline CDR1 is LGHNT and CDR2 FRNRAP. The CDR3 contains 16 residues. The V end lost 2 bases, the J end lost 4 bases, and 17 bases lay between the germline ends.

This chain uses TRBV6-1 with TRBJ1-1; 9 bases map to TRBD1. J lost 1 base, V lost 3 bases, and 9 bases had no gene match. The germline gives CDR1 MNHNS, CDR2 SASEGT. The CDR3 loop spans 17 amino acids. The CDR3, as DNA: TGTGCCAGCAGTGATTTGGGGACAGGGATTAGGAACACTGAAGCTTTCTTT. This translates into CASSDLGTGIRNTEAFF.

The CDR3: CASSPEAYFRSNTEAFF. The DNA for the CDR3 is TGTGCCAGCAGCCCCGAGGCATATTTTCGCTCAAACACTGAAGCTTTCTTT. The chain joins TRBV7-9 to TRBJ1-1; D call uncertain. The V end was cut by 5 bases, the J end by 2 bases, with 21 bases between. There are 17 residues in the CDR3. Germline assignment: CDR1 SEHNR and CDR2 FQNEAQ (reference sequence).

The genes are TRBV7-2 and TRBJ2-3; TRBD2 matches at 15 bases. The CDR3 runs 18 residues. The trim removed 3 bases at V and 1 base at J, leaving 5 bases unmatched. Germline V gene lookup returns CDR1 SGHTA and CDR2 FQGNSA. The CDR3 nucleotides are TGTGCCAGCAGCTTCGGAGGACTAGCGGGGGGGGGCACAGATACGCAGTATTTT. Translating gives CASSFGGLAGGGTDTQYF.

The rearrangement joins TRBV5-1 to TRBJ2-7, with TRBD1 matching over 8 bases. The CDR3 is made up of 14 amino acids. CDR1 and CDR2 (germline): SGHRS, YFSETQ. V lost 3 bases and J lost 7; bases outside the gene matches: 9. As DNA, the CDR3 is TGCGCCAGCAGCTCCGGACAGGGTTCTACGGAGCAGTACTTC. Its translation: CASSSGQGSTEQYF. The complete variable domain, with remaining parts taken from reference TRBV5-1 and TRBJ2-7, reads KAGVTQTPRYLIKTRGQQVTLSCSPISGHRSVSWYQQTPGQGLQFLFEYFSETQRNKGNFPGRFSGRQFSNSRSEMNVSTLELGDSALYLCASSSGQGSTEQYFGPGTRLTVT.

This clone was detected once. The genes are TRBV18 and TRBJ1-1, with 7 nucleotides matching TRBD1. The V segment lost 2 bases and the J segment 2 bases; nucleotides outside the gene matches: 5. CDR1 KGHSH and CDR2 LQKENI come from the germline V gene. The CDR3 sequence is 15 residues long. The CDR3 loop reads CASSPLAGGNTEAFF. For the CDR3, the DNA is TGTGCCAGCTCACCATTGGCAGGGGGTAACACTGAAGCTTTCTTT.

The DNA for the CDR3 is TGCGCCAGCAGCCAAGCGGCAGGGGACGAGCAGTACTTC. It specifies CASSQAAGDEQYF. J is TRBJ2-7 and V is TRBV4-3; possibly TRBD1 for D (6 bases). V shed 1 base and J shed 5 bases, with 9 bases lying between them. The germline V gene has CDR1 LGHNA and CDR2 YSLEER. The CDR3 length is 13 residues.

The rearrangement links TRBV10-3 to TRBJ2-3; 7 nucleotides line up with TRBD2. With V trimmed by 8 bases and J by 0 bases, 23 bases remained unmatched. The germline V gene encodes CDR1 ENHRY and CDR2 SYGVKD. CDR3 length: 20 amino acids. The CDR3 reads CAISRTSSGAPRTSTDTQYF. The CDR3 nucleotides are TGTGCCATCTCCCGGACGTCTAGCGGAGCCCCCCGAACAAGCACAGATACGCAGTATTTT.